These T cell receptor beta chains were read from a single sample in a study of blood T cell repertoires in COVID-19. Method: immunoSEQ multiplex PCR; TCRdb's copy keeps in-frame clones and lacks some. This table holds 110,000 or so clones, roughly 87% found once. The sequenced sample consisted of peripheral blood. These receptors were taken from a human donor in a cohort sampled during active COVID-19. Each CDR3 is given with its conserved first and last residue. A D gene is named only where the DNA matches it firmly. Not all rows give a size; the values are once, few, many and, for expanded clones, a class.

clone_size	v_call	j_call	d_call	cdr3_length	cdr3_nt	cdr3_aa
once	TRBV30	TRBJ1-1	TRBD1	13	TGTGCCTGGAGTACTGACAGGGGCATTAAGGCTTTCTTT	CAWSTDRGIKAFF
once	TRBV5-1	TRBJ2-7	.	17	TGCGCCAGCAGCCCATCGCCCAGCGGGCCCCTCTCCTACGAGCAGTACTTC	CASSPSPSGPLSYEQYF
.	TRBV21-1	TRBJ2-1	.	16	TGTGCCAGCACGAGGGGTCGGGAGCGCTCCTACAATGAGCAGTTCTTC	CASTRGRERSYNEQFF
.	TRBV30	TRBJ2-2	.	12	TGTGCCTGGACTCAGGGGTTAGGGGAGCTGTTTTTT	CAWTQGLGELFF
.	TRBV5-8	TRBJ1-5	.	17	TGTGCCAGCAACTTGTGGCTGGGGCAAAGGGGGAATCAGCCCCAGCATTTT	CASNLWLGQRGNQPQHF
.	TRBV7-6	TRBJ1-2	TRBD1	15	TGTGCCAGCAGCTCCAGACAGGGGATCGACTATGGCTACACCTTC	CASSSRQGIDYGYTF
.	TRBV11-3	TRBJ2-2	.	15	TGTGCCAGCAGCTTAGAGGGCACGGGGACCGGGGAGCTGTTTTTT	CASSLEGTGTGELFF
.	TRBV6-6	TRBJ1-2	.	16	TGTGCCAGCAGTTACTCAGGGGGGGCCAAAGCCTATGGCTACACCTTC	CASSYSGGAKAYGYTF
once	TRBV28	TRBJ1-3	TRBD1	17	TGTGCCAGCAGTTTATCGGACAGGGGGCGGTCTGGAAACACCATATATTTT	CASSLSDRGRSGNTIYF
.	TRBV5-1	TRBJ2-7	.	14	TGCGCCAGCAGCCTGGTTTGGAGCTCCTACGAGCAGTACTTC	CASSLVWSSYEQYF
.	TRBV24-1	TRBJ2-1	TRBD2	13	TGTGCCACCAAGGCTAGCGGGAGCAATGAGCAGTTCTTC	CATKASGSNEQFF
.	TRBV3-1/TRBV3-2	TRBJ1-4	.	15	TGTGCCAGCAGTCCCGGTTGGGCCAGGGATGAAAAACTGTTTTTT	CASSPGWARDEKLFF
.	TRBV7-3	TRBJ2-1	TRBD2	16	TGTGCCAGCGGACTAGCGGGGGGAGCCGGGGTCGATGAGCAGTTCTTC	CASGLAGGAGVDEQFF